These T cell receptor beta chains were read from a single sample in a study of blood T cell repertoires in COVID-19. Using immunoSEQ multiplex PCR, the repertoire was profiled, and TCRdb retains in-frame clones only, with some absent. The sample has 230,000 or so clones, over 75% seen once; the top ten hold roughly 2%. Specimen: peripheral blood. All receptors come from a man aged 35-49 years with active or convalescent COVID-19. Each CDR3 is given with its conserved first and last residue. Fields, in order: V gene, clone size, CDR3 length, J gene, D gene, CDR3 DNA, CDR3 protein. D genes are given only for firm matches. Clone size is stated in some rows and not others, as once, few, many or a class when expanded.

TRBV5-3	.	18	TRBJ2-2	.	TGTGCCCCGCCCTTACGACATTCCCAGCCGATGAACACCGGGGAGCTGTTTTTT	CAPPLRHSQPMNTGELFF
TRBV13	few	13	TRBJ1-3	.	TGTGCCAGCAGCTCCTACCCCCGAAACACCATATATTTT	CASSSYPRNTIYF
TRBV10-3	.	15	TRBJ1-6	.	TGTGCCACCTCCGGAGGGAGCTCCTATAATTCACCCCTCCACTTT	CATSGGSSYNSPLHF
TRBV5-1	.	14	TRBJ1-1	.	TGCGCCAGCACCCCGGCAGGAGGGACGATTGAAGCTTTCTTT	CASTPAGGTIEAFF
TRBV12-3/TRBV12-4	.	13	TRBJ1-1	.	TGTGCCAGCAGGGGACTGTTAGGAACTGAAGCTTTCTTT	CASRGLLGTEAFF
TRBV18	.	16	TRBJ2-5	TRBD1	TGTGCCAGCTCACCACCGAGACAGGGGATAGGGGAGACCCAGTACTTC	CASSPPRQGIGETQYF
TRBV28	.	16	TRBJ1-4	.	TGTGCCAGCAGTTTATATCGGGGGGCAAATAATGAAAAACTGTTTTTT	CASSLYRGANNEKLFF
TRBV6-5	.	14	TRBJ1-1	.	TGTGCCAGCCGTTCCGAGGGAAAACGGGGGGTTGCTTTCTTT	CASRSEGKRGVAFF
TRBV5-1	few	17	TRBJ1-3	TRBD1	TGCGCCAGCAGCTTTATGGGGACAGGGTTTTCTGGAAACACCATATATTTT	CASSFMGTGFSGNTIYF
TRBV28	.	14	TRBJ2-7	TRBD1	TGTGCCAGCAGTATATTTAAGGGACCGACAGGGGAATACTTC	CASSIFKGPTGEYF
TRBV28	.	15	TRBJ2-3	.	TGTGCCAGCAGTCCCCTGAGGGAGAGTACAGATACGCAGTATTTT	CASSPLRESTDTQYF
TRBV13	few	17	TRBJ2-5	TRBD2	TGTGCCAGCGGGGTAGGGACTAGCGGGGGATCCCAAGAGACCCAGTACTTC	CASGVGTSGGSQETQYF
TRBV5-1	.	14	TRBJ2-1	TRBD2	TGCGCCAGCAGCCAGGGCGGGGGGGCTAGTGAGCAGTTCTTC	CASSQGGGASEQFF
TRBV6-5	few	14	TRBJ1-5	TRBD1	TGTGCCAGCAGTTACACCGGACAGGGACAGCCCCAGCATTTT	CASSYTGQGQPQHF
TRBV7-8	.	18	TRBJ2-2	TRBD2	TGTGCCAGCAGCCCGTACCGACTAGCGGGGGGGAACACCGGGGAGCTGTTTTTT	CASSPYRLAGGNTGELFF
TRBV9	once	15	TRBJ2-1	TRBD2	TGTGCCAGCAGCGTTCTAGCGGTTCCCTACAATGAGCAGTTCTTC	CASSVLAVPYNEQFF
TRBV7-2	.	15	TRBJ2-1	.	TGTGCCAGCAGCCAAAGCGGGCGCCTGTACAATGAGCAGTTCTTC	CASSQSGRLYNEQFF
TRBV5-1	.	17	TRBJ2-3	TRBD2	TGCGCCAGCAGCCTTGGACTAGCGGGACTGAGGACAGATACGCAGTATTTT	CASSLGLAGLRTDTQYF
TRBV27	.	16	TRBJ2-3	TRBD2	TGTGCCAGCACAAGGACTAGCGGGCCTAGGGGAGATACGCAGTATTTT	CASTRTSGPRGDTQYF
TRBV5-4	.	14	TRBJ1-4	TRBD1	TGTGCCAGCAGCTTGGACAGGGGCAGAGAAAAACTGTTTTTT	CASSLDRGREKLFF
TRBV9	.	15	TRBJ2-1	.	TGTGCCAGCAGCGCTTACGGAGTACCCTACAATGAGCAGTTCTTC	CASSAYGVPYNEQFF
TRBV6-5	.	14	TRBJ2-5	TRBD1	TGTGCCAGCAGACAACAGGGGGCGCGGGAGACCCAGTACTTC	CASRQQGARETQYF
TRBV7-9	few	13	TRBJ1-5	TRBD1	TGTGCCAGCAGCGGACAGGGTGAACAGCCCCAGCATTTT	CASSGQGEQPQHF
TRBV7-2	once	15	TRBJ1-6	TRBD1	TGTGCCAGCAGCTTACGACAGGGATATAATTCACCCCTCCACTTT	CASSLRQGYNSPLHF
TRBV12-3/TRBV12-4	.	12	TRBJ1-2	.	TGTGCCAGCAGTTTCTGGCGGCAGGGCTACACCTTC	CASSFWRQGYTF
TRBV27	.	15	TRBJ2-7	.	TGTGCCAGCAGCTCTCGACAGTCCGGCTCCTACGAGCAGTACTTC	CASSSRQSGSYEQYF
TRBV19	few	15	TRBJ1-5	.	TGTGCCAGTAGGCCCTCCAGGGGCAGCAATCAGCCCCAGCATTTT	CASRPSRGSNQPQHF
TRBV28	.	13	TRBJ2-7	.	TGTGCCAGCAGTTTAACTTCGGCCTACGAGCAGTACTTC	CASSLTSAYEQYF
TRBV18	.	13	TRBJ1-4	.	TGTGCCAGCTCACCACCAGCTTCGGAAAAACTGTTTTTT	CASSPPASEKLFF
TRBV18	once	15	TRBJ1-5	TRBD1	TGTGCCAGCTCACCGCGTACAGGGGGCAATCAGCCCCAGCATTTT	CASSPRTGGNQPQHF
TRBV19	.	15	TRBJ2-6	TRBD1	TGTGCCAGTCGTATGACAGGGTTCGGGGCCAACGTCCTGACTTTC	CASRMTGFGANVLTF
TRBV11-3	.	14	TRBJ1-1	TRBD1	TGTGCCAGCAGCCTAGGACAGGGCCCCACTGAAGCTTTCTTT	CASSLGQGPTEAFF
TRBV30	.	16	TRBJ1-1	TRBD1	TGTGCCTGGAGTCCCTTCGCGACAGGGGGCTACAATGAAGCTTTCTTT	CAWSPFATGGYNEAFF
TRBV29-1	.	17	TRBJ1-2	TRBD1	TGCAGCCTTTTTTCACTGGGGACAGGAGAAGCTAACTATGGCTACACCTTC	CSLFSLGTGEANYGYTF
TRBV28	.	18	TRBJ2-4	TRBD1	TGTGCCAGCAGTCTTGGACAGGGGGAGGGACTAGCCAAAAACATTCAGTACTTC	CASSLGQGEGLAKNIQYF
TRBV29-1	.	14	TRBJ1-1	.	TGCAGCGTTGACTCGGGGGGGCGTAACACTGAAGCTTTCTTT	CSVDSGGRNTEAFF
TRBV5-1	.	14	TRBJ2-3	.	TGCGCCAGCAGCCGGGGTCGGGGCACAGATACGCAGTATTTT	CASSRGRGTDTQYF
TRBV7-2	.	13	TRBJ1-6	TRBD1	TGTGCCAGCAGCGAACAGGGGGGTTCACCCCTCCACTTT	CASSEQGGSPLHF
TRBV5-1	.	17	TRBJ2-3	TRBD2	TGCGCCAGCAGCTTGGAGCGTAGCGGGGGGCTCAGAGATACGCAGTATTTT	CASSLERSGGLRDTQYF
TRBV4-1	.	15	TRBJ2-1	TRBD1	TGCGCCAGCAGCCAAAACTTCAGGACAGGGAATGAGCAGTTCTTC	CASSQNFRTGNEQFF
TRBV9	once	16	TRBJ2-3	TRBD2	TGTGCCAGCAGCGTGACTAGCGCCAGTAGCACAGATACGCAGTATTTT	CASSVTSASSTDTQYF
TRBV5-6	.	16	TRBJ2-3	.	TGTGCCAGCAGCTTGGCGCCGGGGTATGGCACAGATACGCAGTATTTT	CASSLAPGYGTDTQYF
TRBV14	.	13	TRBJ1-2	TRBD1	TGTGCCAGCAGTCCGGGACAGCAATATGGCTACACCTTC	CASSPGQQYGYTF
TRBV5-4	.	15	TRBJ1-2	.	TGTGCCAGCAGCTCGCCTACAGGGACCAACTATGGCTACACCTTC	CASSSPTGTNYGYTF
TRBV4-1	.	16	TRBJ2-2	.	TGCGCCAGCAGCCAAGACGCCGGGTTCGACACCGGGGAGCTGTTTTTT	CASSQDAGFDTGELFF
TRBV3-1/TRBV3-2	.	15	TRBJ2-7	TRBD1	TGTGCCAGCAGCCGCGGGACAGGGGGACCCTACGAGCAGTACTTC	CASSRGTGGPYEQYF
TRBV28	.	14	TRBJ1-6	.	TGTGCCAGCACTCGAGGCAGGGGTAATTCACCCCTCCACTTT	CASTRGRGNSPLHF
TRBV11-3	.	14	TRBJ1-3	.	TGTGCCAGCAGCCCGTCGGAGCCTGGAAACACCATATATTTT	CASSPSEPGNTIYF
TRBV28	.	15	TRBJ2-7	.	TGTGCCAGCAATGACGCAGGGATAAACCTCTACGAGCAGTACTTC	CASNDAGINLYEQYF
TRBV5-1	.	13	TRBJ2-7	TRBD2	TGCGCCAGCAGCGGGACTAGCGCCCACGAGCAGTACTTC	CASSGTSAHEQYF
TRBV28	few	13	TRBJ1-2	.	TGTGCCAGCAGTTTGGACGGGGGATCTGGCTACACCTTC	CASSLDGGSGYTF
TRBV9	.	19	TRBJ2-7	.	TGTGCCAGCAGCGCGAAGCAGGGCTTTTACGATACCCTTGTTGACGAGCAGTACTTC	CASSAKQGFYDTLVDEQYF